These T cell receptor beta chains were read from a single sample in a study of blood T cell repertoires in COVID-19. Measured with immunoSEQ multiplex PCR; TCRdb has only the in-frame clones, and not every one. The table lists some 75,000 clones, approximately 80% of them singletons, with roughly 13% in the top ten. Sequenced material: peripheral blood. All receptors derive from a man aged 45-65 years with COVID-19, enrolled during active disease. CDR3s include the opening cysteine and the closing phenylalanine or tryptophan. The D gene is left open where the match is weak. Clone size is stated in some rows and not others, as once, few, many or a class when expanded.

TRBV7-9	-	-	TRBJ1-1	TGTGCCAGCAGCGACTACCAAGATGAAGCTTTCTTT	CASSDYQDEAFF
TRBV19	-	-	TRBJ2-5	TGTGCCTCCTCCCCGCGCCAAGAGACCCAGTACTTC	CASSPRQETQYF
TRBV6-6	-	-	TRBJ1-1	TGTGCCAGCAGTTACGCGGGAAAGAGCTCTGAAGCTTTCTTT	CASSYAGKSSEAFF
TRBV3-1/TRBV3-2	-	-	TRBJ2-7	TGTGCCAGCAGCCAAGTCGGGAACGAGCAGTACTTC	CASSQVGNEQYF
TRBV5-4	-	TRBD1	TRBJ1-2	TGTGCCAGCAGCGCAGGACAGGGTGGCTATGGCTACACCTTC	CASSAGQGGYGYTF
TRBV19	few	-	TRBJ2-5	TGTGCCATAAGATTCGGGGAGACCCAGTACTTC	CAIRFGETQYF
TRBV6-5	-	-	TRBJ2-6	TGTGCCAGCAGGCCCGAGCCCCCTGGGGCCAACGTCCTGACTTTC	CASRPEPPGANVLTF
TRBV30	-	TRBD2	TRBJ2-1	TGTGCCTGGAGTGGAGGGACTAGCGGGAGAGATCTCTACAATGAGCAGTTCTTC	CAWSGGTSGRDLYNEQFF
TRBV7-3	-	TRBD1	TRBJ2-2	TGTGCCAGCAGCTCACAGGGGGCTGGAGGGAGCGGGGAGCTGTTTTTT	CASSSQGAGGSGELFF
TRBV6-2/TRBV6-3	-	TRBD1	TRBJ2-7	TGTGCCAGCAGTAAAGCGGGACAGGGGAATTACGAGCAGTACTTC	CASSKAGQGNYEQYF
TRBV6-5	-	TRBD1	TRBJ2-7	TGTGCCAGCAGTTACTCTTCCGGGACAGTTGATAATAAGCAGTACTTC	CASSYSSGTVDNKQYF
TRBV25-1	-	-	TRBJ2-3	TGTGCCAGCAGTGCCGGGACTTCACCTAGCACAGATACGCAGTATTTT	CASSAGTSPSTDTQYF
TRBV9	-	-	TRBJ1-3	TGTGCCAGCAGCGTATCGGGCTCTGGAAACACCATATATTTT	CASSVSGSGNTIYF
TRBV28	-	-	TRBJ1-4	TGTGCCAGCAGTTTAGGTCTCATCGGAGGAAAACTGTTTTTT	CASSLGLIGGKLFF
TRBV11-2	-	-	TRBJ1-2	TGTGCCAGCAGCTTAATTAACAGGAACTATGGCTACACCTTC	CASSLINRNYGYTF
TRBV12-3/TRBV12-4	once	-	TRBJ2-2	TGTGCCAGCAGAATCAGTGGTACCGGGGAGCTGTTTTTT	CASRISGTGELFF